The 28 T cell receptor beta chains below come from one sample, sequenced in a study of radiotherapy plus CTLA-4 blockade in lung cancer. This table comes from immunoSEQ multiplex PCR, and its TCRdb copy is limited to in-frame clones, with some not included. The sample has approximately 80,000 clones, less than 85% seen once. Sequencing used peripheral blood, obtained from a patient treated with radiotherapy plus ipilimumab. These receptor sequences come from a human donor with non-small cell lung cancer whose response to radiotherapy plus ipilimumab could not be evaluated.

V usage is TRBV11-3 and J usage is TRBJ2-2; TRBD2 might be the D (8 bases). With 8 bases removed from V and 2 bases from J, the gap between germline ends came to 27 bases. This CDR3 is built from 19 residues. Germline CDR1 SGHNT, CDR2 YENEEA. Written as DNA, the CDR3 is TGTGCCAGCGGTCAGGGGGGGTGGTTTGGACTAGCAAACACCGGGGAGCTGTTTTTT. Amino acid sequence: CASGQGGWFGLANTGELFF. Full variable domain (missing parts from reference TRBV11-3 and TRBJ2-2): EAGVVQSPRYKIIEKKQPVAFWCNPISGHNTLYWYLQNLGQGPELLIRYENEEAVDDSQLPKDRFSAERLKGVDSTLKIQPAELGDSAVYLCASGQGGWFGLANTGELFFGEGSRLTVL.

In this sample, this clone turned up once. The chain combines TRBV7-9 with TRBJ2-7; D is possibly TRBD1 (6 bases). There are 16 residues in the CDR3. The germline V gene has CDR1 SEHNR and CDR2 FQNEAQ (reference sequence). V was trimmed by 2 bases and J by 2 bases, leaving 16 bases between them. CDR3 bases: TGTGCCAGCAGCTTATGGGGACACTCCTTCCCCTACGAGCAGTACTTC. As protein: CASSLWGHSFPYEQYF. Full variable domain (remainder filled in from reference TRBV7-9 and TRBJ2-7): DTGVSQNPRHKITKRGQNVTFRCDPISEHNRLYWYRQTLGQGPEFLTYFQNEAQLEKSRLLSDRFSAERPKGSFSTLEIQRTEQGDSAMYLCASSLWGHSFPYEQYFGPGTRLTVT.

The rearrangement links TRBV4-1 to TRBJ1-2; D remains unclear. Trimming left V 3 bases short and J 7 bases short, with 15 bases between. Germline CDR1 reads MGHRA; CDR2 reads YSYEKL. This CDR3 spans 14 amino acids. CDR3 sequence reads: CASSHDRGRLGYTF. The DNA of the CDR3 is TGCGCCAGCAGCCACGATAGAGGGCGGCTTGGCTACACCTTC.

The chain recombines TRBV10-2 with TRBJ2-7, with D tentatively TRBD1 (6 bases). Germline values: CDR1 WSHSY, CDR2 SAAADI. V lost 7 bases and J lost 3, with 16 bases in between. This CDR3 has 14 residues. In DNA form, the CDR3 reads TGCGCCAGCACCGTCCGGGACACCCGCTACGAGCAGTACTTC. Translated, it gives CASTVRDTRYEQYF.

V is TRBV5-4 and J is TRBJ2-2; maybe TRBD2 (5 bases). Germline loops: CDR1 SGHNT, CDR2 YYREEE (reference sequence). V was clipped by 2 bases and J by 0 bases, with 8 bases between them. This CDR3 is 15 amino acids long. The CDR3: CASSFGVTNTGELFF. In DNA form, the CDR3 reads TGTGCCAGCAGCTTCGGGGTTACGAACACCGGGGAGCTGTTTTTT.

This rearrangement joins TRBV18 to TRBJ2-5; no clear D gene. The V gene's germline CDR1 is KGHSH and CDR2 LQKENI. The CDR3 is made up of 12 amino acids. V was shortened by 2 bases and J by 5 bases, with 6 bases between the two germline ends. The CDR3 DNA follows: TGTGCCAGCTCACCATGGGCCGAGACCCAGTACTTC. This codes for CASSPWAETQYF. Full variable domain (remainder filled in from reference TRBV18 and TRBJ2-5): NAGVMQNPRHLVRRRGQEARLRCSPMKGHSHVYWYRQLPEEGLKFMVYLQKENIIDESGMPKERFSAEFPKEGPSILRIQQVVRGDSAAYFCASSPWAETQYFGPGTRLLVL.

The V gene is TRBV6-1, the J gene TRBJ1-5; tentatively, D is TRBD1 (6 bases). This CDR3 region has 15 residues. Germline V gene lookup returns CDR1 MNHNS and CDR2 SASEGT. Trimming took off 4 bases at V and 5 bases at J, with 15 bases between the two ends. The CDR3 region is CASSVLKGGYQPQHF. In nucleotides, the CDR3 is TGTGCCAGCAGTGTATTAAAAGGGGGATATCAGCCCCAGCATTTT.

This clone was counted only a few times. The CDR3 loop reads CAWSIPRHSDGYTF. As DNA, the CDR3 is TGTGCCTGGAGTATCCCGCGGCATTCGGATGGCTACACCTTC. This chain joins TRBV30 and TRBJ1-2; D gene ambiguous. The V end was cut by 2 bases, the J end by 6 bases, with 16 bases between. CDR3 size: 14 residues. Germline CDR1 GTSNPN, CDR2 SVGIG (reference sequence).

This clone was detected only a few times. The chain has TRBV4-2 and TRBJ2-3, with 10 bases that match TRBD2. The CDR3 sequence is 15 residues long. Per the germline V gene, CDR1 is LGHNA and CDR2 is YNFKEQ. After removal of 4 bases from V and 2 bases from J, the junction contained 3 bases not matched to a gene. The CDR3 DNA reads as TGTGCCAGCAGCCTTGGACTAGCGGTCACAGATACGCAGTATTTT. Its protein is CASSLGLAVTDTQYF.

V gene TRBV7-8 combines with J gene TRBJ1-2, with D hard to call. The germline V gene encodes CDR1 SGHVS and CDR2 FQNEAQ. The CDR3 covers 15 residues. V was clipped by 2 bases and J by 5 bases, with 15 bases between them. This CDR3 is CASSLIREFRYGYTF. DNA for the CDR3: TGTGCCAGCAGCTTAATTAGGGAGTTTAGGTATGGCTACACCTTC.

The chain carries TRBV20-1 and TRBJ2-7; a possible D gene is TRBD1 (6 bases). Trimming pared 4 bases from V and 9 bases from J, leaving 13 bases between. This CDR3 has 11 residues. The germline gives CDR1 DFQATT, CDR2 SNEGSKA (reference sequence). Here the CDR3 DNA reads TGCAGTGCTAATAAACAGGGTACGCAGTACTTC. It codes for CSANKQGTQYF.

The chain recombines TRBV28 with TRBJ1-2; D possibly corresponds to TRBD1 (6 bases). Trimming left V 7 bases short and J 0 bases short, with 18 bases between. CDR3 size: 16 residues. The germline gives CDR1 MDHEN, CDR2 SYDVKM. The CDR3 coding sequence is TGTGCCAGCAATTCACTATACAGGGTTGCTAACTATGGCTACACCTTC. This translates into CASNSLYRVANYGYTF.

Note on this clone: Other DNA sequences in this sample translate to the same CDR3. The chain employs TRBV7-2 and TRBJ2-5, with TRBD2 as a possible D gene (6 bases). Trimming removed 5 bases from V and 2 bases from J, with 15 bases in between. In germline, CDR1 is SGHTA, CDR2 FQGNSA. The CDR3 sequence is 15 residues long. The CDR3 DNA reads as TGTGCCAGCAGCCCAGGAGGGCGGGGACAAGAGACCCAGTACTTC. Translating gives CASSPGGRGQETQYF.

This clone was observed a few times. The gene calls are TRBV30 and TRBJ2-3; 11 nucleotides agree with TRBD1. The V segment lost 0 bases and the J segment 1 base; nucleotides outside the gene matches: 3. The CDR3 is 16 amino acids. The germline CDR1 and CDR2 sequences are GTSNPN and SVGIG (reference sequence). The CDR3 loop reads CAWSVRTGGGTDTQYF. As DNA, the CDR3 is TGTGCCTGGAGTGTCCGGACAGGGGGCGGCACAGATACGCAGTATTTT.

This chain uses TRBV29-1 with TRBJ2-7, with TRBD2 as a possible D gene (5 bases). The CDR3 extends over 13 amino acids. Germline V CDR1 and CDR2: SQVTM, ANQGSEA. Trimming removed 3 bases from V and 4 bases from J, with 13 bases in between. CDR3 in amino acids: CSVDRGSGYEQYF. The DNA for the CDR3 is TGCAGCGTTGACCGTGGCAGCGGTTACGAGCAGTACTTC.

This chain links TRBV6-4 with TRBJ2-1; 7 bases line up with TRBD2. V lost 2 bases to trimming and J lost 0 bases; unmatched junction nucleotides: 1. Germline-derived CDR1 and CDR2 are MRHNA and SNTAGT. The CDR3 is 15 residues long. CDR3: CASSDGGSSYNEQFF. The CDR3 DNA follows: TGTGCCAGCAGTGACGGCGGGAGCTCCTACAATGAGCAGTTCTTC.

This clone was detected only a few times. The chain links TRBV19 to TRBJ1-1; D is perhaps TRBD1 (6 bases). Germline-derived CDR1 and CDR2 are LNHDA and SQIVND (reference sequence). V lost 8 bases and J lost 6, with 22 bases in between. The CDR3 has 15 residues. CDR3 amino acids: CASARSQGIGAEAFF. CDR3 coding DNA: TGTGCCAGTGCGAGATCTCAGGGGATTGGGGCTGAAGCTTTCTTT.

The rearrangement uses TRBV4-1 and TRBJ2-7, with 7 bases aligning to TRBD2. V gave up 0 bases and J gave up 0 bases; unmatched junction bases: 17. The CDR3 is 20 residues long. Germline values: CDR1 MGHRA, CDR2 YSYEKL. The DNA for the CDR3 is TGCGCCAGCAGCCAAGATTCGCGACCCCCTCTAGCGGACTACTCCTACGAGCAGTACTTC. Translation: CASSQDSRPPLADYSYEQYF.

The J gene is TRBJ2-7, the V gene TRBV11-1; possibly TRBD2 for D (5 bases). Germline CDR1 and CDR2: SGHAT and FQDESV (reference sequence). Deletions cut 3 bases from V and 0 bases from J, with 6 bases between. The CDR3 contains 13 residues. The CDR3 spells CASSFGDSYEQYF. The CDR3 DNA follows: TGTGCCAGCAGCTTCGGGGACTCCTACGAGCAGTACTTC.

The chain links TRBV4-2 to TRBJ2-1, with 10 bases matching TRBD2. Trimming removed 4 bases from V and 7 bases from J; junction bases left unmatched: 7. The CDR3 loop spans 15 amino acids. Germline lookup yields CDR1 LGHNA and CDR2 YNFKEQ. The CDR3 DNA follows: TGTGCCAGCAGCCCACTAGCGGGAACTGGTAATGAGCAGTTCTTC. It encodes CASSPLAGTGNEQFF.

This chain connects TRBV5-4 to TRBJ1-1; TRBD1 agrees at 7 bases. Per germline, CDR1 SGHNT and CDR2 YYREEE (reference sequence). J was trimmed by 0 bases and V by 4 bases; bases with no gene match: 6. CDR3 length: 15 residues. The CDR3: CASSPAGGMNTEAFF. The CDR3 bases are TGTGCCAGCAGCCCCGCAGGGGGAATGAACACTGAAGCTTTCTTT.

CDR3 residues: CASNQDNPGGTQYF. CDR3 coding DNA: TGTGCCAGCAATCAAGACAATCCAGGGGGGACCCAGTACTTC. J is TRBJ2-5 and V is TRBV2; 7 bases map to TRBD1. The CDR3 spans 14 residues. Germline V lookup: CDR1 SNHLY, CDR2 FYNNEI. With 7 bases clipped from V and 7 bases from J, the junction kept 12 bases outside the gene matches.

V is TRBV27 and J is TRBJ2-7; TRBD1 aligns across 9 bases. CDR3 size: 16 residues. The germline V gene has CDR1 MNHEY and CDR2 SMNVEV (reference sequence). Germline trimming cut 2 bases from V and 4 bases from J; bases unmatched to any gene: 9. The CDR3, as DNA: TGTGCCAGCAGTTTAGGCGGGACAGGGCTCTTGTACGAGCAGTACTTC. As protein: CASSLGGTGLLYEQYF.

The chain has TRBV7-2 and TRBJ1-4; 9 bases map to TRBD1. With V trimmed by 3 bases and J by 8 bases, 4 bases remained unmatched. Germline V gene lookup returns CDR1 SGHTA and CDR2 FQGNSA. This CDR3 is 14 amino acids long. The CDR3 DNA sequence: TGTGCCAGCAGCTTCGGGACAGGGCGGGAAAAACTGTTTTTT. Translated, it gives CASSFGTGREKLFF.

This rearrangement joins TRBV5-1 to TRBJ1-1; D is unresolved. Germline V CDR1 and CDR2: SGHRS, YFSETQ. V lost 3 bases and J lost 3, with 15 bases in between. This CDR3 region has 15 residues. The CDR3 DNA sequence: TGCGCCAGCAGCTCCTCCCCGTCCGTTCACACTGAAGCTTTCTTT. Protein: CASSSSPSVHTEAFF.

This chain links TRBV27 with TRBJ2-1; D perhaps matches TRBD2 (6 bases). The germline V and J ends were trimmed by 5 bases and 5 bases, with 10 bases remaining between them. Germline CDR1 and CDR2: MNHEY and SMNVEV (reference sequence). The CDR3 runs 13 residues. Here the CDR3 DNA reads TGTGCCAGCAGTCATAGCGGTCACAATGAGCAGTTCTTC. This sequence encodes CASSHSGHNEQFF.

This clone was found a few times. J is TRBJ1-5 and V is TRBV10-3; possible D gene TRBD1, 5 bases. This CDR3 comprises 15 residues. From germline, CDR1 is ENHRY and CDR2 SYGVKD. V dropped 3 bases and J dropped 4 bases, with 13 bases sitting between them. CDR3 DNA sequence: TGTGCCATCAGTGACCAGGGAACCCAAAATCAGCCCCAGCATTTT. Translating it yields CAISDQGTQNQPQHF.

This chain joins TRBV28 and TRBJ2-7, with D possibly being TRBD2 (5 bases). The CDR3 spans 15 residues. Germline V lookup: CDR1 MDHEN, CDR2 SYDVKM. V was pared by 3 bases and J by 0 bases, with 12 bases between. CDR3 sequence reads: CASSFPQRSSYEQYF. The CDR3 DNA is TGTGCCAGCAGTTTTCCCCAGCGGAGCTCCTACGAGCAGTACTTC.